This T cell receptor beta chain was documented in a study of T-cell memory formation after mild COVID-19. This clonotype was counted only a few times. TCRdb fed the 5' RACE reads into MiXCR, producing one record per CDR3 protein. The sample carries about 400,000 distinct CDR3 sequences, more than 15% recorded once. The CDR3 length is 13 residues. Germline V gene sequence: CDR1 MNHEY, CDR2 SVGEGT. The V segment lost 5 bases and the J segment 4 bases; nucleotides outside the gene matches: 4. The receptor's source is a man aged 18-30 years who had mild COVID-19 (a few samples of this study predate the infection). Cell type and time point are not known. The chain employs TRBV6-2 or TRBV6-3 and TRBJ1-2; 7 bases line up with TRBD1. The sample was PBMCs or a T cell subset sorted from them (not recorded which). CDR3 in amino acids: CASSTTGTYGYTF. CDR3 nucleotide sequence: TGTGCCAGCAGTACGACAGGGACCTATGGCTACACCTTC.